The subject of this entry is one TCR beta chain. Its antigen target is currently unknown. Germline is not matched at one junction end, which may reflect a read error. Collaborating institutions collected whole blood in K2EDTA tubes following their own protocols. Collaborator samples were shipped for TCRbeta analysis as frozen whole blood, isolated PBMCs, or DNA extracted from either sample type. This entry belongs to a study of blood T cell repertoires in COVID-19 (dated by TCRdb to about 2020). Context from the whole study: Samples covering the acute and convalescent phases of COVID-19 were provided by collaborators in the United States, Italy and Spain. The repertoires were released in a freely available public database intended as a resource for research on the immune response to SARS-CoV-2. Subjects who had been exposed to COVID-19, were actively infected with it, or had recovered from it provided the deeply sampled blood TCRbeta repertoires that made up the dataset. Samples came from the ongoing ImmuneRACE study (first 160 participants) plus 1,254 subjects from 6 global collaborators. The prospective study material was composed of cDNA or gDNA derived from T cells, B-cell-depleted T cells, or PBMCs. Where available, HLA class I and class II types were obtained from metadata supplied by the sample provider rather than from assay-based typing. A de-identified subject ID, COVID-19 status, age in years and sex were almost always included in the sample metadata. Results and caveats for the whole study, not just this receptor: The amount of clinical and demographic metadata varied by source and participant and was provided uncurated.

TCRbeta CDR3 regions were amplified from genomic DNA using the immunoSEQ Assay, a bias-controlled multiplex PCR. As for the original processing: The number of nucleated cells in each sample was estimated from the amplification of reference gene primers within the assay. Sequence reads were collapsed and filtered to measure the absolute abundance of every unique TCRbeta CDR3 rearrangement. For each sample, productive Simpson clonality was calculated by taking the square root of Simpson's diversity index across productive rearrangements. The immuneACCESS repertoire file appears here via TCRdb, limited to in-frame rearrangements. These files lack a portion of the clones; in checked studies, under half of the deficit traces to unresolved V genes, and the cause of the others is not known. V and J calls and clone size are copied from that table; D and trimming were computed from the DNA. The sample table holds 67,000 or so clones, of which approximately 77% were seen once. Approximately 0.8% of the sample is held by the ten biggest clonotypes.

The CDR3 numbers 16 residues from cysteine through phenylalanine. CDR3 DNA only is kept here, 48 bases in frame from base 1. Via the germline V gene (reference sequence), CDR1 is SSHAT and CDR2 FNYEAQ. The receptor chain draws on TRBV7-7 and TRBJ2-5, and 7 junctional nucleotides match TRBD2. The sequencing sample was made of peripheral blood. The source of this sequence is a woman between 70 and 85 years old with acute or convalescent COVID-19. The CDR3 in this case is CASSLGLAAPQETQYF. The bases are TGTGCTAGCAGCTTAGGGCTAGCGGCACCACAAGAGACCCAGTACTTC.